Listed here are 20 T cell receptor beta chains from one sample, sequenced in a study of T-cell memory formation after mild COVID-19. MiXCR, applied by TCRdb to the 5' RACE reads, yields one record per CDR3 protein. The profile shows approximately 560,000 distinct CDR3 sequences, roughly 17% of them singletons. Sequenced input: PBMCs or a T cell subset sorted from them (not recorded which). These receptors all come from an adult woman who had mild COVID-19 (a few samples of this study predate the infection). Cell type and time point are not known.

This clonotype turned up a few times. This CDR3 is CASSTRDRVFEKLFF. In nucleotides, the CDR3 is TGTGCCAGCAGCACCCGGGACAGGGTTTTTGAAAAACTGTTTTTT. V usage is TRBV9 and J usage is TRBJ1-4, with 9 bases aligning to TRBD1. The length of the CDR3 is 15 residues. V lost 4 bases, J lost 7 bases, and 8 bases stayed unmatched. Germline CDR1 reads SGDLS; CDR2 reads YYNGEE. Variable domain in full (rest from reference TRBV9 and TRBJ1-4): DSGVTQTPKHLITATGQRVTLRCSPRSGDLSVYWYQQSLDQGLQFLIQYYNGEERAKGNILERFSAQQFPDLHSELNLSSLELGDSALYFCASSTRDRVFEKLFFGSGTQLSVL.

The rearrangement uses TRBV12-3 or TRBV12-4 and TRBJ2-5; D may match TRBD1 or TRBD2 (5 bases each). V was shortened by 4 bases and J by 8 bases, with 8 bases between the two germline ends. CDR3 length: 11 residues. In nucleotides, the CDR3 is TGTGCCAGCAGTTGTGGGGGTACCCAGTACTTC. It yields the protein CASSCGGTQYF.

This clonotype came up a few times. The chain links TRBV27 to TRBJ2-5; possible D gene TRBD1, 5 bases. Between the trimmed V and J ends, which lost 4 bases and 4 bases, there was a span of 7 bases. The CDR3 runs 12 residues. Germline V gene lookup returns CDR1 MNHEY and CDR2 SMNVEV (reference sequence). The CDR3 nucleotides are TGTGCCAGCAGTTCAGGGTTAGAGACCCAGTACTTC. It specifies CASSSGLETQYF.

Only a few counts were recorded for this clonotype. The gene calls are TRBV29-1 and TRBJ2-6; D remains ambiguous. The CDR3 loop spans 16 amino acids. V lost 2 bases and J 0 bases, leaving 11 bases between the germline ends. Germline assignment: CDR1 SQVTM and CDR2 ANQGSEA. Here the CDR3 DNA reads TGCAGCGTTGAAACCGGGCTTAACTCTGGGGCCAACGTCCTGACTTTC. Protein: CSVETGLNSGANVLTF.

The chain employs TRBV5-1 and TRBJ2-2; 8 bases map to TRBD2. CDR1 SGHRS and CDR2 YFSETQ come from the germline V gene. The V and J ends lost 0 bases and 4 bases, in that order; junction bases with no gene match: 2. The CDR3 consists of 15 residues. The CDR3 region is CASSLGAGVTGELFF. The CDR3 DNA sequence: TGCGCCAGCAGCTTGGGAGCGGGAGTCACCGGGGAGCTGTTTTTT.

This chain links TRBV29-1 with TRBJ2-7; a possible D gene is TRBD1 (8 bases). Germline values: CDR1 SQVTM, CDR2 ANQGSEA. This CDR3 contains 13 residues. Deletions cut 6 bases from V and 1 base from J, with 13 bases between. The CDR3 protein is CSVTGGESYEQYF. The CDR3 coding sequence is TGCAGCGTCACAGGGGGGGAGTCCTACGAGCAGTACTTC.

This chain joins TRBV7-2 and TRBJ2-3, with TRBD1 as a possible D gene (5 bases). This CDR3 has 11 amino acids. Per germline, CDR1 SGHTA and CDR2 FQGNSA. Trimming shortened V by 1 base and J by 14 bases, and 10 bases separated the two germline ends. The CDR3 sequence is CASSLGQLGYF. DNA for the CDR3: TGTGCCAGCAGCTTAGGACAGCTCGGGTATTTT.

The V and J genes are TRBV12-3 or TRBV12-4 and TRBJ2-7; TRBD2 matches at 7 bases. The CDR3 spans 14 residues. The junction had 4 bases not matched to a gene; V was cut back by 2 bases and J by 3 bases. The CDR3 sequence is CASSLWGGNYEQYF. The CDR3 nucleotides read TGTGCCAGCAGTTTATGGGGGGGGAACTACGAGCAGTACTTC.

Only a few counts were recorded for this clonotype. The chain uses TRBV4-1 and TRBJ2-5; TRBD1 matches 8 bases. The ends lost 3 bases at V and 1 base at J; junction bases unmatched: 4. The CDR3 length is 15 residues. Germline V gives CDR1 MGHRA, CDR2 YSYEKL. This chain's CDR3 is CASSHPGTGQETQYF. CDR3 DNA sequence: TGCGCCAGCAGCCATCCCGGGACAGGCCAAGAGACCCAGTACTTC.

This clonotype has more than one count but fewer than ten. The V gene is TRBV20-1, the J gene TRBJ2-7; TRBD2 aligns across 8 bases. The CDR3 has 13 amino acids. V gave up 3 bases and J gave up 6 bases; unmatched junction bases: 7. Germline-derived CDR1 and CDR2 are DFQATT and SNEGSKA (reference sequence). The CDR3 sequence is CSASGGAAGEQYF. The DNA of the CDR3 is TGCAGTGCTAGCGGGGGGGCCGCTGGCGAGCAGTACTTC.

This chain links TRBV25-1 with TRBJ2-5; possibly TRBD1 or TRBD2 for D (6 bases each). Trimming left V 3 bases short and J 2 bases short, with 13 bases between. Germline V gives CDR1 MGHDK, CDR2 SYGVNS. The CDR3 is made up of 15 amino acids. The CDR3, as DNA: TGTGCCAGCAGTGACACAGGGACTTTACAAGAGACCCAGTACTTC. Translating gives CASSDTGTLQETQYF.

V is TRBV24-1 and J is TRBJ2-2; D call uncertain. Deletions cut 4 bases from V and 3 bases from J, with 8 bases between. The germline V gene has CDR1 KGHDR and CDR2 SFDVKD. The CDR3 extends over 14 amino acids. CDR3 region: CATSEAGYTGELFF. CDR3 bases: TGTGCCACCAGTGAGGCTGGCTACACCGGGGAGCTGTTTTTT.

J is TRBJ1-1 and V is TRBV5-1, with D perhaps matching TRBD1 (5 bases). The CDR3 covers 16 residues. Looked up from germline, CDR1 is SGHRS and CDR2 is YFSETQ. The ends were cut back, 0 bases at V and 1 base at J, with 13 bases in the middle. The DNA for the CDR3 is TGCGCCAGCAGCTTGGTGACCCAGGGCGGGAACACTGAAGCTTTCTTT. Amino acids: CASSLVTQGGNTEAFF.

This clonotype has only a few counts. The V gene is TRBV9, the J gene TRBJ1-6; a weak D match, TRBD1 (6 bases). The ends were cut back, 3 bases at V and 7 bases at J, with 14 bases in the middle. Per the germline V gene, CDR1 is SGDLS and CDR2 is YYNGEE. The CDR3 consists of 15 residues. CDR3 loop: CASSELERGNSPLHF. The CDR3 DNA follows: TGTGCCAGCAGCGAGCTTGAGAGGGGGAATTCACCCCTCCACTTT.

This clonotype was recorded many times. The chain links TRBV9 to TRBJ2-2; D ambiguous. Germline V gene sequence: CDR1 SGDLS, CDR2 YYNGEE. Trimming took 0 bases from V and 4 from J, leaving 4 bases between them. This CDR3 has 13 amino acids. The CDR3 DNA reads TGTGCCAGCAGCGTAGGGGGCACCGGGGAGCTGTTTTTT. Amino acid sequence: CASSVGGTGELFF. Full variable domain (missing parts from reference TRBV9 and TRBJ2-2): DSGVTQTPKHLITATGQRVTLRCSPRSGDLSVYWYQQSLDQGLQFLIQYYNGEERAKGNILERFSAQQFPDLHSELNLSSLELGDSALYFCASSVGGTGELFFGEGSRLTVL.

This clonotype was seen a few times. V gene TRBV7-3 combines with J gene TRBJ2-1; 7 bases map to TRBD1. Germline V gene data show CDR1 as SGHTA and CDR2 as FQGTGA. This CDR3 spans 14 amino acids. Trimming cost V 5 bases and J 4 bases; bases outside gene matches: 5. The CDR3 is CASSPHRGYNEQFF. CDR3 coding DNA: TGTGCCAGCAGCCCCCACAGGGGTTACAATGAGCAGTTCTTC.

This clonotype was seen a few times. The chain uses TRBV6-5 and TRBJ1-2, with 11 bases fitting TRBD1. With V trimmed by 10 bases and J by 8 bases, 9 bases remained unmatched. The CDR3 contains 13 residues. From germline, CDR1 is MNHEY and CDR2 SVGAGI. The DNA of the CDR3 is TGTGCCACTCGGACCCGGACAGGGGGCGGCTACACCTTC. Translation gives CATRTRTGGGYTF.

V gene TRBV19 combines with J gene TRBJ2-3, with 10 positions matching TRBD2. V shed 3 bases, J shed 4 bases, and the junction held 7 bases outside the gene matches. The CDR3 consists of 16 residues. Germline V gives CDR1 LNHDA, CDR2 SQIVND (reference sequence). This CDR3 is CASSIWLAGAADTQYF. CDR3 nucleotides: TGTGCCAGTAGTATCTGGCTAGCGGGAGCAGCAGATACGCAGTATTTT. The complete variable domain, with remaining parts taken from reference TRBV19 and TRBJ2-3, reads DGGITQSPKYLFRKEGQNVTLSCEQNLNHDAMYWYRQDPGQGLRLIYYSQIVNDFQKGDIAEGYSVSREKKESFPLTVTSAQKNPTAFYLCASSIWLAGAADTQYFGPGTRLTVL.

The rearrangement joins TRBV9 to TRBJ1-3; unclear D gene. Trimming left V 4 bases short and J 0 bases short, with 11 bases between. The CDR3 has 15 amino acids. CDR1 is SGDLS and CDR2 is YYNGEE in the germline V gene. The CDR3: CASSPDGISGNTIYF. For the CDR3, the DNA is TGTGCCAGCAGCCCGGACGGGATCTCTGGAAACACCATATATTTT.

CDR3 sequence: CAWRGQTNYGYTF. In DNA, the CDR3 is TGTGCCTGGAGGGGACAGACTAACTATGGCTACACCTTC. This sequence joins TRBV30 and TRBJ1-2, with 7 nucleotides matching TRBD1. Germline CDR1 reads GTSNPN; CDR2 reads SVGIG (reference sequence). This CDR3 comprises 13 residues. V dropped 3 bases and J dropped 0; count of bases not matched to a gene: 1.